This is a list of T cell receptor beta chains from one sample in a study of cytomegalovirus exposure and HLA in healthy donors. Here immunoSEQ multiplex PCR was the method, and the copy in TCRdb shows in-frame clones only, minus some. The profile shows under 200,000 clones, roughly 82% of them singletons. The material sequenced was PBMCs. These receptors were collected from a man aged 18-30 years in good health and CMV-seropositive. Both conserved end residues are part of each CDR3. The order of the fields is CDR3 length, clone size, D gene, J gene, V gene, CDR3 protein, CDR3 DNA. The D gene is left open where the match is weak. The size entry is marked missing in some rows and otherwise reads once, few, many or a size class.

17 - TRBD2 TRBJ2-1 TRBV18 CASSPRRTSGENNEQFF TGTGCCAGCTCACCACGTCGGACTAGCGGAGAGAACAATGAGCAGTTCTTC
15 - TRBD1 TRBJ1-2 TRBV5-7 CASSLLTGEAYGYTF TGTGCCAGCAGCTTGCTGACAGGGGAAGCCTATGGCTACACCTTC
16 - TRBD2 TRBJ2-7 TRBV28 CASSLNLLAGNYEQYF TGTGCCAGCAGTTTAAACCTACTAGCGGGGAACTACGAGCAGTACTTC
12 - - TRBJ2-7 TRBV25-1 CASSDLSYEQYF TGTGCCAGCAGTGACCTCTCCTACGAGCAGTACTTC
16 - TRBD1 TRBJ2-1 TRBV5-4 CASSSGWTGFSNEQFF TGTGCCAGCAGCTCTGGCTGGACAGGGTTTTCGAATGAGCAGTTCTTC
14 - - TRBJ2-3 TRBV4-1 CASSQDIRADTQYF TGCGCCAGCAGCCAAGATATCAGGGCAGATACGCAGTATTTT
16 - TRBD1 TRBJ1-5 TRBV28 CASSFPKDRGRQPQHF TGTGCCAGCAGTTTCCCTAAGGACAGGGGGCGTCAGCCCCAGCATTTT
17 once TRBD2 TRBJ2-1 TRBV30 CAWALKRLAGASNEQFF TGTGCCTGGGCTCTCAAACGACTAGCGGGAGCCTCCAATGAGCAGTTCTTC
13 - - TRBJ2-7 TRBV7-6 CASSLVRSYEQYF TGTGCCAGCAGCTTAGTCCGCTCCTACGAGCAGTACTTC
16 - TRBD2 TRBJ2-1 TRBV27 CASSSLAGGPKYEQFF TGTGCCAGCAGTTCCTTAGCGGGAGGGCCAAAGTATGAGCAGTTCTTC
16 - TRBD1 TRBJ1-5 TRBV6-1 CASSKGQGTGHQPQHF TGTGCCAGCAGTAAAGGACAGGGAACAGGGCATCAGCCCCAGCATTTT
13 - - TRBJ2-1 TRBV4-3 CASSQDGRNEQFF TGCGCCAGCAGCCAAGATGGGCGCAATGAGCAGTTCTTC
13 - - TRBJ2-5 TRBV5-1 CASSLVLRETQYF TGCGCCAGCAGCTTGGTTCTCCGAGAGACCCAGTACTTC
14 - - TRBJ2-7 TRBV5-1 CASSYGVGVYEQYF TGCGCCAGCAGCTACGGAGTAGGGGTCTACGAGCAGTACTTC
14 - - TRBJ2-2 TRBV6-5 CASRTGSSTGELFF TGTGCCAGCAGAACAGGGTCGAGCACCGGGGAGCTGTTTTTT